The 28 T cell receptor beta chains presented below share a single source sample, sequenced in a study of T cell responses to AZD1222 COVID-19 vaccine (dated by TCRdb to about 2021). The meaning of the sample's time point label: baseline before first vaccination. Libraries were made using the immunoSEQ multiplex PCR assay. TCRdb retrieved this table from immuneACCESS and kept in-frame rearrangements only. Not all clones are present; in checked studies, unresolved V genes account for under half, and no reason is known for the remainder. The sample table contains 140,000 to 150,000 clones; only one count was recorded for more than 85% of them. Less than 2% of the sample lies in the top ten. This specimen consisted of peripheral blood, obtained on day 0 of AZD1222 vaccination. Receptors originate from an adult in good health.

The CDR3 region has the DNA TGTGCCAGCAGACGACAGGGACGCGAGCAATACGAGCAGTACTTC. Translation: CASRRQGREQYEQYF. The chain is built from TRBV7-8 and TRBJ2-7, with TRBD1 identical over 7 bases. The CDR3 contains 15 residues. V trimming: 6 bases; J trimming: 4 bases; junction bases outside the gene matches: 12. Per the germline V gene, CDR1 is SGHVS and CDR2 is FQNEAQ.

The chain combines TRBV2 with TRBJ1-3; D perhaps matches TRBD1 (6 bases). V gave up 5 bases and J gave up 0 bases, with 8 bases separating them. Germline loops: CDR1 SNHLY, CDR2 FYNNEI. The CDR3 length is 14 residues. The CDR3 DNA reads TGTGCCAGCAGTACAGGGAACTCTGGAAACACCATATATTTT. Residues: CASSTGNSGNTIYF.

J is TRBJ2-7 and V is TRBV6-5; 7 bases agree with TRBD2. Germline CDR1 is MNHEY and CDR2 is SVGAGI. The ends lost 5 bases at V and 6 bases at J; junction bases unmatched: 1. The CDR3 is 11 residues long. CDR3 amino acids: CASSTGGEQYF. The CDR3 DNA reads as TGTGCCAGCAGTACGGGGGGCGAGCAGTACTTC.

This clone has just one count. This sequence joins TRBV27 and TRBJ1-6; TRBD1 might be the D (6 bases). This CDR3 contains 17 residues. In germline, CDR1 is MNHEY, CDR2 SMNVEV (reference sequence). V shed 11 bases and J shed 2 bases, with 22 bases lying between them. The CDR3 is CAFSPGTTGTYNSPLHF. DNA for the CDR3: TGTGCCTTCTCCCCTGGGACGACAGGAACCTATAATTCACCCCTCCACTTT.

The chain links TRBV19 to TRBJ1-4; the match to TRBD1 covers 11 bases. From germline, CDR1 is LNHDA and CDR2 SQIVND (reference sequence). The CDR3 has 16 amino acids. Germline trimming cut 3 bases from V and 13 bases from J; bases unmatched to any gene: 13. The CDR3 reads CASSIPAGTGGRGLFF. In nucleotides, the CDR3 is TGTGCCAGTAGTATCCCGGCCGGGACAGGGGGAAGAGGACTGTTTTTT. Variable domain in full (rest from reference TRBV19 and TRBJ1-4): DGGITQSPKYLFRKEGQNVTLSCEQNLNHDAMYWYRQDPGQGLRLIYYSQIVNDFQKGDIAEGYSVSREKKESFPLTVTSAQKNPTAFYLCASSIPAGTGGRGLFFGSGTQLSVL.

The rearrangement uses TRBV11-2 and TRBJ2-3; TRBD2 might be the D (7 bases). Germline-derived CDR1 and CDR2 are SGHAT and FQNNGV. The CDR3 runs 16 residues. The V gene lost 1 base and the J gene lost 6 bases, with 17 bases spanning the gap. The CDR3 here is CASSLVGGQISDTQYF. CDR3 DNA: TGTGCCAGCAGCTTAGTGGGGGGGCAAATCTCCGATACGCAGTATTTT. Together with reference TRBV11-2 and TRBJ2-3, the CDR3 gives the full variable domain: EAGVAQSPRYKIIEKRQSVAFWCNPISGHATLYWYQQILGQGPKLLIQFQNNGVVDDSQLPKDRFSAERLKGVDSTLKIQPAKLEDSAVYLCASSLVGGQISDTQYFGPGTRLTVL.

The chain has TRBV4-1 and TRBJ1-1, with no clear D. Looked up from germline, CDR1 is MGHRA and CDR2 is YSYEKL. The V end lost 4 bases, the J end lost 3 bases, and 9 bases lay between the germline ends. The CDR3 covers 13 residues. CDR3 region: CASSPSGHTEAFF. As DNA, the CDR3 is TGCGCCAGCAGCCCCTCGGGCCACACTGAAGCTTTCTTT.

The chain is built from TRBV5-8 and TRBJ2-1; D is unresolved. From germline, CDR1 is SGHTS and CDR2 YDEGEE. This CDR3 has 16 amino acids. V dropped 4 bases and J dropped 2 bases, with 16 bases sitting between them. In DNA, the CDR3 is TGTGCCAGCAGCCCTCAGCCAGGAAACCCCTACAATGAGCAGTTCTTC. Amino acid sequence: CASSPQPGNPYNEQFF.

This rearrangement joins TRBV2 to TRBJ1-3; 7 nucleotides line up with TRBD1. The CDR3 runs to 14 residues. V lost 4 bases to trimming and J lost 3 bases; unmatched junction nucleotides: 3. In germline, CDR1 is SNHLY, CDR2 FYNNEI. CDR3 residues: CASSGQGLGNTIYF. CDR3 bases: TGTGCCAGCAGTGGACAGGGACTTGGAAACACCATATATTTT.

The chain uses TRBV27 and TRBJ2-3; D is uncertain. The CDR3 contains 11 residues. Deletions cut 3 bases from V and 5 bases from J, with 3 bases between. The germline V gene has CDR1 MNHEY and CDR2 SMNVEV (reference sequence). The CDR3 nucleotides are TGTGCCAGCAGTTTTGGAGATACGCAGTATTTT. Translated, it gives CASSFGDTQYF.

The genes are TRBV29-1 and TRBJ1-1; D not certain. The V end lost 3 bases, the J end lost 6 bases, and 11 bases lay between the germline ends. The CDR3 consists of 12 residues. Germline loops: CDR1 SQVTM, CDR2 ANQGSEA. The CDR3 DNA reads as TGCAGCGTTGAGGGGTCCAAACCTGAAGCTTTCTTT. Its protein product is CSVEGSKPEAFF. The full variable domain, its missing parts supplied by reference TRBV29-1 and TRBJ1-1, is SAVISQKPSRDICQRGTSLTIQCQVDSQVTMMFWYRQQPGQSLTLIATANQGSEATYESGFVIDKFPISRPNLTFSTLTVSNMSPEDSSIYLCSVEGSKPEAFFGQGTRLTVV.

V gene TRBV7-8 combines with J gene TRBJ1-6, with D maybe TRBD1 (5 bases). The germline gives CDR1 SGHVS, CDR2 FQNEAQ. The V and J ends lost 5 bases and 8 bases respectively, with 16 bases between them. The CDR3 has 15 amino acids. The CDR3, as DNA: TGTGCCAGCAGCCTAGGGGTCCTATTTGATTCACCCCTCCACTTT. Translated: CASSLGVLFDSPLHF.

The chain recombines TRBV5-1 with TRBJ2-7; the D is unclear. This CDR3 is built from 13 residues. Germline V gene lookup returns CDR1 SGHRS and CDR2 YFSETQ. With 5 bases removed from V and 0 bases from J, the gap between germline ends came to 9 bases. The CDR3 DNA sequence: TGCGCCAGCAGTGGGGTCAACTCCTACGAGCAGTACTTC. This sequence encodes CASSGVNSYEQYF.

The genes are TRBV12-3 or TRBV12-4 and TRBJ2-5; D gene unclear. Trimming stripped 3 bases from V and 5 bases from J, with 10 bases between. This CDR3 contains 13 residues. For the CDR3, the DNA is TGTGCCAGCAGTTTCCATAGACGTGAGACCCAGTACTTC. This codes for CASSFHRRETQYF.

This chain's CDR3 is CASTDYNEQFF. DNA of the CDR3: TGTGCCAGCACGGACTACAATGAGCAGTTCTTC. V is TRBV27 and J is TRBJ2-1; D not resolved. Trimming took off 7 bases at V and 3 bases at J, with 4 bases between the two ends. Germline-derived CDR1 and CDR2 are MNHEY and SMNVEV (reference sequence). The CDR3 totals 11 residues.

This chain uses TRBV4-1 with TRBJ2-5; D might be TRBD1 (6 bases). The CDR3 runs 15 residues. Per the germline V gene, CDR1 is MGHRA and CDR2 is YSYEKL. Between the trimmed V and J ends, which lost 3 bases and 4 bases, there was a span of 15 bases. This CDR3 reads CASSHPRGEGETQYF. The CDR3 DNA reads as TGCGCCAGCAGCCATCCCAGGGGAGAAGGAGAGACCCAGTACTTC.

The CDR3 reads CASSQRVRGPRTNYGYTF. CDR3 sequence (DNA): TGTGCCAGCAGCCAACGGGTCAGGGGCCCAAGGACTAACTATGGCTACACCTTC. The chain combines TRBV4-2 with TRBJ1-2; maybe TRBD1 (6 bases). Germline CDR1 reads LGHNA; CDR2 reads YNFKEQ. This CDR3 is built from 18 residues. The ends were cut back, 2 bases at V and 0 bases at J, with 19 bases in the middle.

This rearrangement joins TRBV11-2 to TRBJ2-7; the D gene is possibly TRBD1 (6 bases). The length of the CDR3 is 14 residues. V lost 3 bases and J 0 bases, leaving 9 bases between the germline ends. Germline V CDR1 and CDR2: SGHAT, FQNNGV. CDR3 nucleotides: TGTGCCAGCAGCTTCGGACAGAACTCCTACGAGCAGTACTTC. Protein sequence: CASSFGQNSYEQYF.

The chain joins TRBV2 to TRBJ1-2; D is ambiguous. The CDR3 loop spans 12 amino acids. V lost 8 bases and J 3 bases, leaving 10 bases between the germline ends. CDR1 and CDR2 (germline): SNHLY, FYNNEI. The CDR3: CASVGPYYGYTF. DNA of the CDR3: TGTGCCAGCGTGGGCCCATACTATGGCTACACCTTC.

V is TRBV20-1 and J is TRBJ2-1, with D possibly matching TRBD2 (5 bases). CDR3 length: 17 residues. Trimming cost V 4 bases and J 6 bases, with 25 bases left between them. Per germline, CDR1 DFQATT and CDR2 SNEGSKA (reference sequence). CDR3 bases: TGCAGTGCTAATGATCTTGGGGAGACTCGTCGTGGCAATGAGCAGTTCTTC. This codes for CSANDLGETRRGNEQFF.

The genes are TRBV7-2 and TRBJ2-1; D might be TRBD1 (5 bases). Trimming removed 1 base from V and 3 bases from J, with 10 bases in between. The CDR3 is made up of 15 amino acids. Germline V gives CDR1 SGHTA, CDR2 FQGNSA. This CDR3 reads CASSLVRGLYNEQFF. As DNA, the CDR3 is TGTGCCAGCAGCTTAGTTAGGGGTCTCTACAATGAGCAGTTCTTC.

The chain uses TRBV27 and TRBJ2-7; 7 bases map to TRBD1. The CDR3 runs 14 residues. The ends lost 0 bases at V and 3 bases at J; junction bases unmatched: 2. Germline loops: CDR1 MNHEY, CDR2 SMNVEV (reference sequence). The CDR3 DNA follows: TGTGCCAGCAGTTTATCGGCAGGGGGCTACGAGCAGTACTTC. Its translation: CASSLSAGGYEQYF.

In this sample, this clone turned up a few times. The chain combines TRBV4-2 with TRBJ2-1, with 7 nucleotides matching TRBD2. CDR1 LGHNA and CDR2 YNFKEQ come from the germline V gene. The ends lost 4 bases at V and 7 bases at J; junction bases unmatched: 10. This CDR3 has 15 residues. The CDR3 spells CASSPWGPGGNEQFF. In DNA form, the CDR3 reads TGTGCCAGCAGCCCCTGGGGCCCCGGGGGGAATGAGCAGTTCTTC.

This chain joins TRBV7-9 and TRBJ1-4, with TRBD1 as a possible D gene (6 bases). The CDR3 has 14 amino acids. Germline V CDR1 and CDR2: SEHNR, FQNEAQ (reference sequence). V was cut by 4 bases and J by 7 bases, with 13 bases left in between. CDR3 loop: CASSSRQDSEKLFF. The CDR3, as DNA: TGTGCCAGCAGCTCTAGACAGGATAGTGAAAAACTGTTTTTT.

The CDR3 DNA reads as TGTGCCAGCCTGACAGGAGATGGCTACACCTTC. The encoded protein is CASLTGDGYTF. The chain uses TRBV7-9 and TRBJ1-2; a weak D match, TRBD1 (6 bases). In germline, CDR1 is SEHNR, CDR2 FQNEAQ (reference sequence). The length of the CDR3 is 11 residues. V was pared by 8 bases and J by 6 bases, with 10 bases between.

The CDR3 protein is CASSEGQGNTDTQYF. The CDR3 DNA follows: TGCGCCAGCAGCGAGGGACAGGGAAACACAGATACGCAGTATTTT. J is TRBJ2-3 and V is TRBV5-1; TRBD1 matches at 9 bases. The CDR3 runs 15 residues. Germline CDR1 and CDR2: SGHRS and YFSETQ. The V and J ends lost 4 bases and 2 bases, in that order; junction bases with no gene match: 5.

The CDR3 protein is CASSLGVNGLTDTQYF. DNA of the CDR3: TGTGCCAGCAGCTTAGGAGTGAACGGCCTCACAGATACGCAGTATTTT. This chain joins TRBV7-2 and TRBJ2-3, with unresolved D. V lost 1 base, J lost 2 bases, and 13 bases lay in between. Looked up from germline, CDR1 is SGHTA and CDR2 is FQGNSA. There are 16 residues in the CDR3.

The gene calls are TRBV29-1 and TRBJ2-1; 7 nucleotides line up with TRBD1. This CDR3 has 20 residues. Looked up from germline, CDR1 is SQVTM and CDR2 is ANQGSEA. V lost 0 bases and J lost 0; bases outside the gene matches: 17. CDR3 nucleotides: TGCAGCGTTGAAGAGGTGGATTCGGGGACAGATACAATCTCCTACAATGAGCAGTTCTTC. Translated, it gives CSVEEVDSGTDTISYNEQFF.